The 24 T cell receptor beta chains presented below share a single source sample, sequenced in a study of blood T cell repertoires in COVID-19. The assay was immunoSEQ multiplex PCR, and TCRdb's table has in-frame clones only and misses some. The sample carries roughly 68,000 clones, about 90% recorded once. The sequencing input was peripheral blood. All receptors come from a woman aged 45-65 years with COVID-19, enrolled during active disease.

This clone was detected once. The CDR3 nucleotides read TGTGCCAGCAGTGAAGACAGGGGACGAGGGAAACTGTTTTTT. Translating it yields CASSEDRGRGKLFF. V usage is TRBV2 and J usage is TRBJ1-4; 7 bases are a match to TRBD1. Losses at the gene ends were 1 base for V and 11 bases for J; bases not matched to a gene: 7. The CDR3 is 14 residues long. Germline lookup yields CDR1 SNHLY and CDR2 FYNNEI.

The V gene is TRBV29-1, the J gene TRBJ2-3; D remains ambiguous. Germline V gene lookup returns CDR1 SQVTM and CDR2 ANQGSEA. V lost 7 bases to trimming and J lost 2 bases, with 10 bases between them. The CDR3 has 12 amino acids. The CDR3 loop is CSETYATDTQYF. The CDR3 region has the DNA TGCAGCGAAACTTACGCCACAGATACGCAGTATTTT.

The V gene is TRBV19, the J gene TRBJ2-3, with TRBD1 matching over 9 bases. CDR3 size: 23 residues. V dropped 5 bases and J dropped 1; count of bases not matched to a gene: 28. The V gene's germline CDR1 is LNHDA and CDR2 SQIVND (reference sequence). The CDR3 sequence: CASSLVSSGQGALNVWGTDTQYF. The CDR3 coding sequence is TGTGCCAGTAGTCTCGTATCTTCGGGACAGGGTGCCCTCAACGTGTGGGGCACAGATACGCAGTATTTT.

The chain couples TRBV10-3 to TRBJ2-7; TRBD2 is a possible D gene (5 bases). Germline CDR1 is ENHRY and CDR2 is SYGVKD. The CDR3 is 14 residues long. V lost 6 bases to trimming and J lost 4 bases, with 16 bases between them. CDR3 loop: CAISVRGAFYEQYF. CDR3 in DNA: TGTGCCATCAGCGTCCGGGGAGCATTTTACGAGCAGTACTTC.

The chain combines TRBV28 with TRBJ1-5; 7 bases match TRBD1. Germline CDR1 is MDHEN and CDR2 is SYDVKM. The CDR3 totals 18 residues. V shed 5 bases, J shed 6 bases, and the junction held 19 bases outside the gene matches. CDR3 coding DNA: TGTGCCAGCAGTCCCGTCATCTCATCCGGACAGGTGCGTCAGCCCCAGCATTTT. Its protein product is CASSPVISSGQVRQPQHF.

The chain has TRBV23-1 and TRBJ1-6, with D unclear. TRBV23-1 is an ORF; its function is uncertain. V was trimmed by 2 bases and J by 4 bases, leaving 24 bases between them. The CDR3 spans 20 residues. The CDR3 loop is CASSQIPNLLTWPYNSPLHF. For the CDR3, the DNA is TGCGCCAGCAGTCAAATCCCCAACCTCCTGACTTGGCCATATAATTCACCCCTCCACTTT.

The chain is built from TRBV27 and TRBJ2-5; possible D gene TRBD1, 6 bases. CDR1 is MNHEY and CDR2 is SMNVEV in the germline V gene (reference sequence). Trimming pared 5 bases from V and 3 bases from J, leaving 13 bases between. The CDR3 spans 14 residues. The DNA for the CDR3 is TGTGCCAGCAGTCCGCCCCACAGGGAAGAGACCCAGTACTTC. Its protein product is CASSPPHREETQYF.

This clone was picked up one time. This chain links TRBV5-4 with TRBJ2-3; 12 positions agree with TRBD2. Germline V gives CDR1 SGHNT, CDR2 YYREEE (reference sequence). V shed 5 bases, J shed 3 bases, and the junction held 4 bases outside the gene matches. The CDR3 extends over 15 amino acids. The CDR3 is CASSKTSGSTDTQYF. DNA for the CDR3: TGTGCCAGCAGTAAGACTAGCGGGAGTACAGATACGCAGTATTTT.

The count of this clone is one. The chain combines TRBV18 with TRBJ2-7; D unresolved. CDR3 length: 14 amino acids. Trimming took 6 bases from V and 0 from J, leaving 12 bases between them. CDR1 and CDR2 (germline): KGHSH, LQKENI. CDR3 in DNA: TGTGCCAGCTCTCCTATAGAGTCCTCCTACGAGCAGTACTTC. Translation: CASSPIESSYEQYF.

This clone was detected once. This chain links TRBV11-1 with TRBJ2-7; a weak D match, TRBD1 (5 bases). Trimming left V 5 bases short and J 1 base short, with 15 bases between. CDR3 size: 15 residues. From germline, CDR1 is SGHAT and CDR2 FQDESV (reference sequence). The CDR3 DNA reads as TGTGCCAGCAGCCTTGAATTCGGACAATCCTACGAGCAGTACTTC. It translates to CASSLEFGQSYEQYF.

This clone turned up a few times. This chain links TRBV28 with TRBJ1-5; D is ambiguous. Trimming left V 7 bases short and J 4 bases short, with 8 bases between. Germline loops: CDR1 MDHEN, CDR2 SYDVKM. The CDR3 extends over 12 amino acids. CDR3 loop: CASTVMNQPQHF. CDR3 nucleotide sequence: TGTGCCAGCACCGTAATGAATCAGCCCCAGCATTTT. The full variable domain, its missing parts supplied by reference TRBV28 and TRBJ1-5, is DVKVTQSSRYLVKRTGEKVFLECVQDMDHENMFWYRQDPGLGLRLIYFSYDVKMKEKGDIPEGYSVSREKKERFSLILESASTNQTSMYLCASTVMNQPQHFGDGTRLSIL.

This clone was observed once. The chain uses TRBV27 and TRBJ2-1; D gene uncertain. Per the germline V gene, CDR1 is MNHEY and CDR2 is SMNVEV (reference sequence). Trimming stripped 5 bases from V and 10 bases from J, with 12 bases between. The CDR3 is made up of 12 amino acids. The CDR3 DNA follows: TGTGCCAGCAGTCCGCGGATTGGCGAGCAGTTCTTC. It specifies CASSPRIGEQFF.

This clone has just a few counts. The chain uses TRBV19 and TRBJ2-2; perhaps TRBD1 as D (6 bases). The CDR3 spans 15 residues. Germline V CDR1 and CDR2: LNHDA, SQIVND (reference sequence). Trimming pared 9 bases from V and 1 base from J, leaving 15 bases between. CDR3 loop: CASLSGTLNTGELFF. The CDR3, as DNA: TGTGCCAGCCTTTCCGGGACATTGAACACCGGGGAGCTGTTTTTT.

This clone was picked up one time. The gene calls are TRBV6-5 and TRBJ2-3; TRBD1 matches 7 bases. The germline CDR1 and CDR2 sequences are MNHEY and SVGAGI. J lost 3 bases, V lost 6 bases, and 3 bases had no gene match. This CDR3 comprises 13 residues. This chain's CDR3 is CASSEGQTDTQYF. As DNA, the CDR3 is TGTGCCAGCAGCGAGGGACAGACAGATACGCAGTATTTT.

The J gene is TRBJ2-1, the V gene TRBV27, with 8 bases identical to TRBD2. Germline-derived CDR1 and CDR2 are MNHEY and SMNVEV (reference sequence). V gave up 0 bases and J gave up 7 bases; unmatched junction bases: 5. The CDR3 loop spans 15 amino acids. Here the CDR3 reads CASSLSGLAGNEQFF. The DNA for the CDR3 is TGTGCCAGCAGTTTATCCGGGCTAGCGGGTAATGAGCAGTTCTTC.

This chain connects TRBV18 to TRBJ2-5; 8 nucleotides agree with TRBD1. Germline V CDR1 and CDR2: KGHSH, LQKENI. CDR3 size: 17 residues. V shed 3 bases, J shed 4 bases, and the junction held 13 bases outside the gene matches. CDR3 coding DNA: TGTGCCAGCTCACCGATCACCGGACAGGGACGAGGAGAGACCCAGTACTTC. Translating gives CASSPITGQGRGETQYF.

CDR3 protein: CASRGTSSDTQYF. CDR3 nucleotide sequence: TGTGCCAGCAGGGGGACTAGCTCCGATACGCAGTATTTT. The chain couples TRBV6-5 to TRBJ2-3; TRBD2 agrees at 9 bases. The ends lost 6 bases at V and 6 bases at J; junction bases unmatched: 4. The CDR3 totals 13 residues. The germline gives CDR1 MNHEY, CDR2 SVGAGI.

This clone was detected a few times. V and J are TRBV10-3 and TRBJ2-6; 7 nucleotides agree with TRBD1. The germline V gene has CDR1 ENHRY and CDR2 SYGVKD. The CDR3 extends over 15 amino acids. J gave up 0 bases and V 11 bases, and 7 bases lay outside the gene matches. In nucleotides, the CDR3 is TGTGCCTCCTCGGACAGGCTCTCTGGGGCCAACGTCCTGACTTTC. It encodes CASSDRLSGANVLTF.

The chain employs TRBV4-3 and TRBJ1-2; D unclear. From germline, CDR1 is LGHNA and CDR2 YSLEER. The CDR3 extends over 13 amino acids. The ends were cut back, 4 bases at V and 8 bases at J, with 14 bases in the middle. CDR3 in amino acids: CASSLATGNGYTF. DNA of the CDR3: TGCGCCAGCAGCCTTGCCACGGGGAACGGCTACACCTTC.

The J gene is TRBJ1-6, the V gene TRBV5-6; TRBD1 agrees at 10 bases. With V trimmed by 4 bases and J by 9 bases, 7 bases remained unmatched. This CDR3 contains 15 residues. The germline CDR1 and CDR2 sequences are SGHDT and YYEEEE. The CDR3 sequence is CASSPTGTGVSPLHF. In DNA, the CDR3 is TGTGCCAGCAGCCCCACCGGGACAGGGGTTTCACCCCTCCACTTT.

The V and J genes are TRBV29-1 and TRBJ1-1; D not certain. The CDR3 contains 12 residues. The germline V gene has CDR1 SQVTM and CDR2 ANQGSEA. Between the trimmed V and J ends, which lost 8 bases and 0 bases, there was a span of 10 bases. CDR3 nucleotides: TGCAGCTTACAGCCCTTGAACACTGAAGCTTTCTTT. This translates into CSLQPLNTEAFF.

This chain joins TRBV27 and TRBJ1-1, with D maybe TRBD1 (5 bases). Trimming pared 3 bases from V and 2 bases from J, leaving 7 bases between. Germline values: CDR1 MNHEY, CDR2 SMNVEV (reference sequence). The CDR3 runs 13 residues. The CDR3 loop reads CASSLQGNTEAFF. DNA for the CDR3: TGTGCCAGCAGTTTGCAGGGAAACACTGAAGCTTTCTTT.

The chain combines TRBV6-5 with TRBJ2-1, with D perhaps matching TRBD2 (5 bases). The CDR3 runs to 16 residues. Per the germline V gene, CDR1 is MNHEY and CDR2 is SVGAGI. Between the trimmed V and J ends, which lost 4 bases and 0 bases, there was a span of 13 bases. The CDR3 loop is CASSSSSGSSYNEQFF. The CDR3 nucleotides are TGTGCCAGCAGTTCCTCGAGCGGAAGCTCCTACAATGAGCAGTTCTTC.

The chain couples TRBV4-2 to TRBJ1-6; D might be TRBD1 (5 bases). Germline CDR1 and CDR2: LGHNA and YNFKEQ. This CDR3 spans 16 amino acids. Deletions cut 5 bases from V and 6 bases from J, with 17 bases between. CDR3 sequence: CASSSQLARANSPLHF. The CDR3 DNA sequence: TGTGCCAGCAGCTCGCAACTTGCCAGGGCTAATTCACCCCTCCACTTT.